This T cell receptor beta chain was observed in a study of somatic mutations in cytotoxic T cells in rheumatoid arthritis. Magnetic beads with positive selection isolated CD4+ and CD8+ fractions, whose purity was verified by flow cytometry. Sequenced by immunoSEQ multiplex PCR; TCRdb stores in-frame clones only, minus some. The sample has about 19,000 clones, about 80% seen once. This CDR3 region has 12 residues. CDR1 and CDR2 (germline): MNHNY, SVGAGI (reference sequence). The V end lost 0 bases, the J end lost 7 bases, and 4 bases lay between the germline ends. V and J are TRBV6-6 and TRBJ2-1; the D is unclear. The TCR comes from a woman in her fifties or sixties in good health. The sequencing sample was made of CD8+ T cells sorted from blood. CDR3 sequence: CASSYSVNEQFF. For the CDR3, the DNA is TGTGCCAGCAGTTACTCGGTTAATGAGCAGTTCTTC.